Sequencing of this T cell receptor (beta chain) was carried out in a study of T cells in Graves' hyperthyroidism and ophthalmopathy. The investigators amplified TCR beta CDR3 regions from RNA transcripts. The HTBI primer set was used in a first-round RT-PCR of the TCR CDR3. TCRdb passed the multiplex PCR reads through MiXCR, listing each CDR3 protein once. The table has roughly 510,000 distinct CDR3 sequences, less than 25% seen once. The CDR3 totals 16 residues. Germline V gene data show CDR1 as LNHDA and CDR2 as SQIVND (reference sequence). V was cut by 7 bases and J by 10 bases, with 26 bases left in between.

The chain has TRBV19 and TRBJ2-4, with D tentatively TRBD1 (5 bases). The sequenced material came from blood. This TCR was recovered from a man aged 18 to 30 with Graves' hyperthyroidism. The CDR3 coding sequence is TGTGCCAGTACCGACTTCGGCCCCGGCAGGGAATTGATTCAGTACTTC. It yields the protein CASTDFGPGRELIQYF.